This is a list of T cell receptor beta chains from one sample in a study of T cells after yellow fever vaccination. TCRdb re-called the 5' RACE reads with MiXCR, one entry per CDR3 protein. Found here are some 160,000 distinct CDR3 sequences, around 9% of them singletons; the top ten hold approximately 39%. The starting material was CD8+ T cells sorted from PBMCs, obtained 45 days after the yellow fever booster vaccination. Every receptor here comes from a man younger than 35 who received the YFV17D yellow fever vaccine. Both conserved end residues are part of each CDR3. A D gene is named only where the DNA matches it firmly. The size entry is marked missing in some rows and otherwise reads once, few, many or a size class.

j_gene,v_gene,d_gene,len,abundance,CDR3nt,CDR3aa
TRBJ2-2,TRBV19,NA,13,many,TGTGCCAGTAGGTCAGGGGCGACCGGGGAGCTGTTTTTT,CASRSGATGELFF
TRBJ1-1,TRBV5-5,TRBD1,15,NA,TGTGCCAGCAGCTTGGTTGGACAGGGGGAAACTGAAGCTTTCTTT,CASSLVGQGETEAFF
TRBJ2-1,TRBV5-4,NA,12,few,TGTGCCAGCAGCTTTATTACCGATGAGCAGTTCTTC,CASSFITDEQFF
TRBJ2-1,TRBV6-5,TRBD2,15,NA,TGTGCCAGCAGTTCCTGGACTAGCGGGAACAATGAGCAGTTCTTC,CASSSWTSGNNEQFF
TRBJ1-2,TRBV25-1,NA,13,few,TGTGCCAGCAGTGGCGGGTCTAACTATGGCTACACCTTC,CASSGGSNYGYTF
TRBJ1-2,TRBV4-1,NA,15,few,TGCGCCAGCAGCCAAGTCCCAAGGGGGGGCCATGGCTACACCTTC,CASSQVPRGGHGYTF
TRBJ2-4,TRBV5-1,TRBD1,13,NA,TGCGCCAGCAGCCCGTCAGGGGGCCACATTCAGTACTTC,CASSPSGGHIQYF
TRBJ2-2,TRBV4-1,NA,14,few,TGCGCCAGCAGCCTGGGACAGAACACCGGGGAGCTGTTTTTT,CASSLGQNTGELFF
TRBJ1-1,TRBV29-1,TRBD1,15,few,TGCAGCGTTGTGGGGACAGTTCTACCGAACACTGAAGCTTTCTTT,CSVVGTVLPNTEAFF
TRBJ2-5,TRBV6-5,TRBD2,15,NA,TGTGCCAGCAATGTAGCGGGGGGCAGCCAAGAGACCCAGTACTTC,CASNVAGGSQETQYF
TRBJ2-5,TRBV7-2,NA,15,few,TGTGCCAGCAGCCTCCCGGGCCCTAGCGAAGAGACCCAGTACTTC,CASSLPGPSEETQYF
TRBJ2-5,TRBV20-1,NA,13,few,TGCAGTGCTAGAGATCGACAGCAAGAGACCCAGTACTTC,CSARDRQQETQYF
TRBJ2-3,TRBV29-1,NA,12,NA,TGCAGCGTCGGTATAAGCACAGATACGCAGTATTTT,CSVGISTDTQYF
TRBJ1-6,TRBV12-3/TRBV12-4,NA,15,NA,TGTGCCAGCAGTTTAACGGGGTATTTGAATTCACCCCTCCACTTT,CASSLTGYLNSPLHF